Below, 19 T cell receptor beta chains from the same sample are listed, as sequenced in a study of CD8 T cells in ankylosing spondylitis. MiXCR, run by TCRdb on the 5' RACE reads, gives a single entry per CDR3 protein. Of about 160,000 distinct CDR3 sequences in the sample, around 8.9% were seen once. Material: blood, either unsorted or a sorted T cell fraction (not recorded which). All receptors derive from a female donor with ankylosing spondylitis or in good health (not recorded which).

This sequence joins TRBV4-3 and TRBJ2-5; TRBD2 matches at 11 bases. The ends lost 0 bases at V and 4 bases at J; junction bases unmatched: 7. Germline CDR1 reads LGHNA; CDR2 reads YSLEER. This CDR3 has 17 amino acids. The CDR3 DNA sequence: TGCGCCAGCAGCCAAGATGGGGCTAGCGGGAGGTCAGAGACCCAGTACTTC. It translates to CASSQDGASGRSETQYF.

This clonotype was detected a few times. The chain recombines TRBV24-1 with TRBJ1-2; D perhaps matches TRBD1 (5 bases). V was shortened by 0 bases and J by 7 bases, with 8 bases between the two germline ends. Germline loops: CDR1 KGHDR, CDR2 SFDVKD. CDR3 length: 13 residues. Written as DNA, the CDR3 is TGTGCCACCAGTGATTTGGACGGGGGTGGCTACACCTTC. It is translated as CATSDLDGGGYTF.

This clonotype was observed a handful of times. V usage is TRBV21-1 and J usage is TRBJ1-2. TRBV21-1 is a documented pseudogene. The CDR3 runs 12 residues. The DNA of the CDR3 is TGTGCCAGCGAAAGATACAACTATGGCTACACCTTC. Amino acids: CASERYNYGYTF.

This clonotype has only a few counts. This rearrangement joins TRBV12-3 or TRBV12-4 to TRBJ2-5; 7 positions match TRBD2. The ends lost 7 bases at V and 5 bases at J; junction bases unmatched: 10. CDR3 length: 14 residues. CDR3 in amino acids: CASTPWGGGETQYF. CDR3 in DNA: TGTGCCAGCACCCCCTGGGGGGGAGGGGAGACCCAGTACTTC.

In its sample, this clonotype was seen a few times. V and J are TRBV19 and TRBJ2-7; 7 bases line up with TRBD1. Per germline, CDR1 LNHDA and CDR2 SQIVND (reference sequence). The CDR3 runs to 18 residues. The J segment lost 4 bases and the V segment lost 5 bases, leaving 20 bases of the junction unmatched. The CDR3 loop is CASSPYLVGTEFGYEQYF. CDR3 bases: TGTGCCAGTAGTCCCTACCTCGTGGGGACAGAGTTTGGGTACGAGCAGTACTTC.

The chain is built from TRBV7-9 and TRBJ2-7; D gene uncertain. This CDR3 has 14 residues. V lost 5 bases and J lost 5, with 16 bases in between. Germline CDR1 SEHNR, CDR2 FQNEAQ (reference sequence). This CDR3 is CASSQSHGAHEQYF. The CDR3 bases are TGTGCCAGCAGCCAGAGCCACGGAGCCCACGAGCAGTACTTC.

V is TRBV10-3 and J is TRBJ2-2, with 7 bases lining up with TRBD1. Germline lookup yields CDR1 ENHRY and CDR2 SYGVKD. This CDR3 spans 14 amino acids. Losses at the gene ends were 10 bases for V and 6 bases for J; bases not matched to a gene: 11. CDR3 sequence (DNA): TGTGCCACCGCGAAAAACACAGGGGCCGGGGAGCTGTTTTTT. It encodes CATAKNTGAGELFF.

This clonotype has a handful of counts. This rearrangement joins TRBV4-3 to TRBJ2-1, with TRBD2 matching 7 bases. The trim removed 1 base at V and 7 bases at J, leaving 16 bases unmatched. Germline V gene data show CDR1 as LGHNA and CDR2 as YSLEER. This CDR3 is built from 18 residues. The DNA for the CDR3 is TGCGCCAGCAGCCAAGCACTCCAGGGTCGGGAGGCGGGGAATGAGCAGTTCTTC. Translation gives CASSQALQGREAGNEQFF.

V is TRBV3-1 and J is TRBJ2-5; tentatively, D is TRBD1 (6 bases). Germline CDR1 LGHDT, CDR2 YNNKEL (reference sequence). The CDR3 covers 14 residues. Deletions cut 2 bases from V and 3 bases from J, with 10 bases between. In DNA form, the CDR3 reads TGTGCCAGCAGCCAAACGGGGACAAAAGAGACCCAGTACTTC. This encodes CASSQTGTKETQYF.

The chain joins TRBV7-3 to TRBJ2-1; 12 bases are shared with TRBD2. V gave up 5 bases and J gave up 6 bases; unmatched junction bases: 5. The CDR3 spans 15 residues. Germline CDR1 is SGHTA and CDR2 is FQGTGA. CDR3 in amino acids: CASSELAGGVNEQFF. The CDR3 nucleotides are TGTGCCAGCAGCGAGCTAGCGGGAGGGGTCAATGAGCAGTTCTTC.

This sequence joins TRBV7-2 and TRBJ1-5; TRBD1 agrees at 8 bases. Germline CDR1 is SGHTA and CDR2 is FQGNSA. Unmatched junction bases numbered 5, after V lost 1 base and J lost 3 bases. This CDR3 is built from 16 residues. The CDR3 DNA reads as TGTGCCAGCAGCTTAGGGCGGCAGGGGGCCAATCAGCCCCAGCATTTT. Amino acid sequence: CASSLGRQGANQPQHF.

This clonotype was detected only a few times. V gene TRBV7-9 combines with J gene TRBJ1-2; D might be TRBD1 (5 bases). CDR3 size: 16 residues. CDR1 is SEHNR and CDR2 is FQNEAQ in the germline V gene (reference sequence). Trimming stripped 3 bases from V and 8 bases from J, with 22 bases between. The CDR3 loop is CASSLYGGVPPDGYTF. The CDR3 coding sequence is TGTGCCAGCAGCTTGTATGGAGGGGTCCCCCCTGACGGCTACACCTTC.

This clonotype was counted a few times. V and J are TRBV2 and TRBJ2-2; D unresolved. Germline V gene data show CDR1 as SNHLY and CDR2 as FYNNEI. Deletions cut 7 bases from V and 5 bases from J, with 14 bases between. This CDR3 has 14 residues. The CDR3 reads CASTRPDKTGELFF. Written as DNA, the CDR3 is TGTGCCAGCACCCGACCAGACAAAACCGGGGAGCTGTTTTTT.

This clonotype was counted ten times or more. The V gene is TRBV20-1, the J gene TRBJ2-1, with D unclear. This CDR3 is 18 amino acids long. The germline V gene has CDR1 DFQATT and CDR2 SNEGSKA (reference sequence). The V gene lost 1 base and the J gene lost 3 bases, with 22 bases spanning the gap. The CDR3 coding sequence is TGCAGTGCTAGAGTTCTCTTTCTGGACGGACCCGACTACAATGAGCAGTTCTTC. As protein: CSARVLFLDGPDYNEQFF.

CDR3 protein: CASSFTPARDPEIEQFF. CDR3 nucleotides: TGTGCCAGCAGTTTTACCCCGGCTCGGGACCCGGAGATTGAGCAGTTCTTC. The V gene is TRBV28, the J gene TRBJ2-1; D tentatively fits TRBD1 or TRBD2 (5 bases each). Germline V gives CDR1 MDHEN, CDR2 SYDVKM. V was shortened by 3 bases and J by 9 bases, with 24 bases between the two germline ends. The CDR3 length is 17 residues.

The chain links TRBV2 to TRBJ2-1; 13 bases align to TRBD2. Germline assignment: CDR1 SNHLY and CDR2 FYNNEI. This CDR3 region has 16 residues. V shed 2 bases and J 5 bases; nucleotides not matched to a gene: 3. CDR3 nucleotide sequence: TGTGCCAGCAGTGAACAGGGGACTAGCGGGAACAATGAGCAGTTCTTC. Protein product: CASSEQGTSGNNEQFF.

This clonotype turned up a few times. The chain uses TRBV3-1 and TRBJ1-5; weak D call: TRBD1 (6 bases). Trimming shortened V by 1 base and J by 6 bases, and 16 bases separated the two germline ends. Germline values: CDR1 LGHDT, CDR2 YNNKEL (reference sequence). The CDR3 length is 16 residues. The CDR3 reads CASSQGEPRGGQPQHF. In nucleotides, the CDR3 is TGTGCCAGCAGCCAAGGAGAGCCAAGGGGGGGTCAGCCCCAGCATTTT.

This chain links TRBV9 with TRBJ2-1, with D possibly matching TRBD2 (6 bases). The germline V and J ends were trimmed by 5 bases and 4 bases, with 16 bases remaining between them. Per the germline V gene, CDR1 is SGDLS and CDR2 is YYNGEE. This CDR3 contains 15 residues. CDR3 residues: CASSGGASEYNEQFF. The CDR3, as DNA: TGTGCCAGCAGTGGAGGGGCTAGCGAGTACAATGAGCAGTTCTTC.

The genes are TRBV7-3 and TRBJ2-3; TRBD2 matches 10 bases. V lost 5 bases and J lost 4; bases outside the gene matches: 3. This CDR3 has 14 residues. CDR1 is SGHTA and CDR2 is FQGTGA in the germline V gene. The CDR3 nucleotides are TGTGCCAGCAGCACAGCGGGAGGGTCAGATACGCAGTATTTT. Its translation: CASSTAGGSDTQYF.